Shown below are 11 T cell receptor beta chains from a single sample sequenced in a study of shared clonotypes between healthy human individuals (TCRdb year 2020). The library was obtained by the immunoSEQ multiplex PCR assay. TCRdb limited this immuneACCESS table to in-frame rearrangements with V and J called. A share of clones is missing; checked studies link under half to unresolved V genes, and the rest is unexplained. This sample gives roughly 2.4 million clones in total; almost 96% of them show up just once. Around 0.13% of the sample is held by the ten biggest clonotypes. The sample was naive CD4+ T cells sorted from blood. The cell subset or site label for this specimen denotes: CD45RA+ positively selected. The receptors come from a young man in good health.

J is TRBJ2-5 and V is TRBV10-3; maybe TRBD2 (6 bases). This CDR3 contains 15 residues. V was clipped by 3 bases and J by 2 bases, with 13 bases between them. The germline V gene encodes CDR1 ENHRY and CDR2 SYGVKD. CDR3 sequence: CAISDGVREQETQYF. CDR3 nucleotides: TGTGCCATCAGTGACGGAGTGCGGGAACAAGAGACCCAGTACTTC.

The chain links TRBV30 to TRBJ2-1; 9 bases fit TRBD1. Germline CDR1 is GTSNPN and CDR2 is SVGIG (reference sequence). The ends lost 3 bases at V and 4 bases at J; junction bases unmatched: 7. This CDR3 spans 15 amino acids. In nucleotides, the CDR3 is TGTGCCTGGAGCGTAGGAGACAGGGGGTACAATGAGCAGTTCTTC. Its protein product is CAWSVGDRGYNEQFF.

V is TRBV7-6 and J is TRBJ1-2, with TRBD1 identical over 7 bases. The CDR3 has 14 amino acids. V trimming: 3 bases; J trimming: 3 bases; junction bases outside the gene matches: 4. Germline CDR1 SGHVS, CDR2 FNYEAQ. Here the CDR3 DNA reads TGTGCCAGCAGCTTGCTCACAGGGGACTATGGCTACACCTTC. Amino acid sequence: CASSLLTGDYGYTF.

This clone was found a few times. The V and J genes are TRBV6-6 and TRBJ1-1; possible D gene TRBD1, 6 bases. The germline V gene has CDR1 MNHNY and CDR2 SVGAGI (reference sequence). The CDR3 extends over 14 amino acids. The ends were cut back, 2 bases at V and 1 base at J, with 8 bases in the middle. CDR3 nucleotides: TGTGCCAGCAGTTACGGGGGCCCGAACACTGAAGCTTTCTTT. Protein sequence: CASSYGGPNTEAFF.

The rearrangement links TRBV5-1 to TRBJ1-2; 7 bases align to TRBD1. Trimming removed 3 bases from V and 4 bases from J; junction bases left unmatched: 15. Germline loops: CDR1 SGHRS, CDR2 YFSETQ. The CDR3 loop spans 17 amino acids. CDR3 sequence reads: CASSWGDSTSFIYGYTF. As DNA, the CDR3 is TGCGCCAGCAGCTGGGGGGACAGCACAAGCTTTATCTATGGCTACACCTTC.

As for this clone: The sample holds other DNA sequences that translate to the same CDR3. CDR3 nucleotide sequence: TGTGCCAGCAGCCCCGGGACGGTGAACACTGAAGCTTTCTTT. Translated: CASSPGTVNTEAFF. J is TRBJ1-1 and V is TRBV7-2, with D possibly TRBD1 on 5 matching bases. This CDR3 has 14 residues. V was cut by 5 bases and J by 0 bases, with 10 bases left in between. Looked up from germline, CDR1 is SGHTA and CDR2 is FQGNSA.

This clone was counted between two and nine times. The CDR3 coding sequence is TGTGCCAGCAGCTCTAAAACAGGGGACGGCTACACCTTC. The encoded protein is CASSSKTGDGYTF. The V gene is TRBV7-9, the J gene TRBJ1-2; 7 nucleotides align to TRBD1. This CDR3 contains 13 residues. V lost 4 bases, J lost 8 bases, and 7 bases stayed unmatched. In germline, CDR1 is SEHNR, CDR2 FQNEAQ (reference sequence).

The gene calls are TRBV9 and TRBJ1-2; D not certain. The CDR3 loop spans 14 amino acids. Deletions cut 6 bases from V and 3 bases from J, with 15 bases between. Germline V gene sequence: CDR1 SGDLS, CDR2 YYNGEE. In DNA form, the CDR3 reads TGTGCCAGCATCACCATCCAGGATTACTATGGCTACACCTTC. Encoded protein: CASITIQDYYGYTF.

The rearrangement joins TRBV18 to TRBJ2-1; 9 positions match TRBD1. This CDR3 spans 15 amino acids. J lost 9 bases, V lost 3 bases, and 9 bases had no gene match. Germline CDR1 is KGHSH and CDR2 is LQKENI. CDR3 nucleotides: TGTGCCAGCTCACCCACTCCGGGACAGGGTACTGAGCAGTTCTTC. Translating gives CASSPTPGQGTEQFF. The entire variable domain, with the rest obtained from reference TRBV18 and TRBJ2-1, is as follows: NAGVMQNPRHLVRRRGQEARLRCSPMKGHSHVYWYRQLPEEGLKFMVYLQKENIIDESGMPKERFSAEFPKEGPSILRIQQVVRGDSAAYFCASSPTPGQGTEQFFGPGTRLTVL.

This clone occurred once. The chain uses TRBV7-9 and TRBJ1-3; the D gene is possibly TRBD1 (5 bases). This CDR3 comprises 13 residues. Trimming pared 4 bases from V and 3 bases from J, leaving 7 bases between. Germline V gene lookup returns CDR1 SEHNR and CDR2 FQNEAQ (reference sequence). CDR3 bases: TGTGCCAGCAGCTCTCAGGGTGGAAACACCATATATTTT. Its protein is CASSSQGGNTIYF.

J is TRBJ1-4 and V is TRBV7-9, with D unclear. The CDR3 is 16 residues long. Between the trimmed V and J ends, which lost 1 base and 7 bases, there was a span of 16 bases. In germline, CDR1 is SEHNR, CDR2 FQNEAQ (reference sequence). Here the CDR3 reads CASSLDGSVVGEKLFF. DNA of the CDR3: TGTGCCAGCAGCTTAGATGGCAGTGTGGTGGGTGAAAAACTGTTTTTT.